This TCR beta chain originates from a study of blood T cell repertoires in COVID-19 (dated by TCRdb to 2019 to 2021). Notes on the research overall: Samples from collaborators originated in the United States, Italy and Spain and spanned both the acute and convalescent phases of COVID-19. The material from the prospective study consisted of cDNA or gDNA derived from T cells, B-cell-depleted T cells, or PBMCs. Where available, HLA class I and class II types were obtained from metadata supplied by the sample provider rather than from assay-based typing. The dataset comprised deeply sampled blood TCRbeta repertoires from subjects exposed to, actively infected with, or recovered from COVID-19. Samples were obtained from the ongoing ImmuneRACE study (first 160 participants) and from some 1,300 subjects provided by 6 global collaborators. The sample metadata nearly always contained a de-identified subject ID, COVID-19 status, age in years and sex. The repertoires were made available in a free public database intended to serve as a resource for research on the immune response to SARS-CoV-2. Broader findings and caveats from the paper: The amount of clinical and demographic metadata varied by source and participant and was provided uncurated.

V and J lose 5 bases and 3 bases, and a span of 11 bases separates them. The CDR3 numbers 14 residues from cysteine through phenylalanine. Only the CDR3 portion is preserved as DNA: 42 bases, with reading frame beginning at the first base. CDR1 is given as SGHAT and CDR2 as FQNNGV, both from the germline V gene. TCRbeta CDR3 regions were amplified from genomic DNA using the immunoSEQ Assay, a bias-controlled multiplex PCR. The published analysis was carried out like this. The number of nucleated cells in each sample was estimated by amplification of reference gene primers within the assay. Sequence reads were collapsed and filtered to measure the absolute abundance of every unique TCRbeta CDR3 rearrangement. Productive Simpson clonality was computed per sample as the square root of Simpson's diversity index over productive rearrangements. The clones in this table, taken by TCRdb from immuneACCESS, are in-frame only. Not every clone is retained; where verified, under half of the shortfall comes from an unresolved V gene, and the cause of the rest is unknown. Clone size and the V and J calls come from that table; the DNA yielded D and trimming. This sample has under 450,000 clones in its table, and about 88% of those were observed once. The ten largest clonotypes hold around 3% of the sample.

Enrolling through a virtual design, the prospective study's participants ranged in age from roughly 18 to 90 years and lived across some 23 United States geographic areas. In the prospective study, participants were assigned to cohorts based on the clinical history participants reported in a screening survey and a study questionnaire. ImmuneRACE Cohort 3 recovered participants were defined by two consecutive negative NP/OP PCR tests, healthcare professional clearance, or symptom resolution. In the prospective study, whole blood, serum and a nasopharyngeal or oropharyngeal swab were collected from each participant by mobile phlebotomists. Over a roughly 2-month period, participants in the prospective study had the option of providing additional blood draws and questionnaires. Before DNA extraction, blood samples from the prospective study were shipped at room temperature or frozen. Only one count was recorded for this clone. Its antigen is still unknown. No much larger clone exists at a distance of one base, and base qualities are not known.

The specimen sequenced was PBMCs or T cells enriched from blood (not recorded which). This sequence originates from a woman aged 25 to 45 who had recovered from COVID-19. In this chain, TRBV11-2 is recombined with TRBJ2-4, with a weak D call of TRBD2 (5 bases match). The CDR3 region has the sequence CASSTRRGKNIQYF. In nucleotides, the sequence is TGTGCCAGCAGCACGAGACGGGGCAAAAACATTCAGTACTTC. Reference TRBV11-2 and TRBJ2-4 proteins supply the regions before and after the CDR3; the full variable domain is: EAGVAQSPRYKIIEKRQSVAFWCNPISGHATLYWYQQILGQGPKLLIQFQNNGVVDDSQLPKDRFSAERLKGVDSTLKIQPAKLEDSAVYLCASSTRRGKNIQYFGAGTRLSVL.